Listed below are T cell receptor beta chains from one sample, sequenced in a study of patients and donors after allogeneic stem cell transplantation. TCRdb processed the RT-PCR reads anew with MiXCR; each CDR3 protein has one entry. The repertoire holds fewer than 25,000 distinct CDR3 sequences, with 4.5% to 6% as singletons. The specimen was blood, either unsorted or a sorted T cell fraction (not recorded which). The receptors shown here come from a human donor who was either an allogeneic HSCT recipient or a stem cell or donor lymphocyte infusion donor (not recorded which). It is not recorded whose cells these are; they may come from a transplant donor. Each CDR3 is given with its conserved first and last residue. A D gene is named only where the DNA matches it firmly. Expanded clones are given a class, and other clones once, few, many or no size at all.

V	D	size	J	DNA	CDR3
TRBV15	TRBD1	many	TRBJ2-7	TGTGCCACCAGCCCTCGCCAGGGGGCGGGCTACGAGCAGTACTTC	CATSPRQGAGYEQYF
TRBV7-9	-	many	TRBJ1-1	TGTGCCAGCAGACTCACTCAGGCGGGAAACACTGAAGCTTTCTTT	CASRLTQAGNTEAFF
TRBV6-1	TRBD1	many	TRBJ1-4	TGTGCCAGCAGGGAGACAGGGGGCGCTAATGAAAAACTGTTTTTT	CASRETGGANEKLFF
TRBV5-1	-	many	TRBJ2-1	TGCGCCAGCAGCTTGCAGGACACCTCCTACAATGAGCAGTTCTTC	CASSLQDTSYNEQFF
TRBV30	TRBD2	many	TRBJ2-5	TGTGCCTGGAGGATGAGGGAGGGCCTGAAGACCCAGTACTTC	CAWRMREGLKTQYF
TRBV5-1	TRBD1	few	TRBJ1-2	TGCGCCAGCAGCGGACAGGGTTCCTATGGCTACACCTTC	CASSGQGSYGYTF
TRBV15	-	many	TRBJ2-5	TGTGCCACCAGCAGAGGGGTGTACCAAGAGACCCAGTACTTC	CATSRGVYQETQYF
TRBV11-3	-	many	TRBJ2-7	TGTGCCAGCAGCCGATACGAGGAAACTCCGTACTTC	CASSRYEETPYF
TRBV19	-	many	TRBJ1-5	TGTGCCAGTAGCCCCCTCCGGGACATCTCTCATCAGCCCCAGCATTTT	CASSPLRDISHQPQHF
TRBV15	-	many	TRBJ1-5	TGTGCCACCAGCACTGGGCCTATTCGGCCCCAGCATTTT	CATSTGPIRPQHF
TRBV18	-	many	TRBJ2-7	TGTGCCAGCTCACCGGGAGAGGGGGATGTCTACGAGCAGTACTTC	CASSPGEGDVYEQYF
TRBV2	TRBD1	many	TRBJ1-1	TGTGCCAGCATAGGAGGACAGGGGAACTTTAACACTGAAGCTTTCTTT	CASIGGQGNFNTEAFF
TRBV4-1	TRBD1	many	TRBJ2-7	TGCGCCAGCAGCTCCGGGACAGGAGACTACGAGCAGTACTTC	CASSSGTGDYEQYF
TRBV20-1	TRBD2	many	TRBJ2-1	TGCAGTGCTAGCCCTGGCGGGAGCTACTCCTACAATGAGCAGTTCTTC	CSASPGGSYSYNEQFF
TRBV28	-	many	TRBJ1-2	TGTGCCAGCAGTCGCCTCAGGGGAGGTGCTGGCTACACCTTC	CASSRLRGGAGYTF
TRBV28	TRBD2	-	TRBJ2-1	TGTGCCAGCAGCCCAGGACTAGCGGGAGGGCCTAGGGGGAATGAGCAGTTCTTC	CASSPGLAGGPRGNEQFF
TRBV15	-	few	TRBJ2-7	TGTGCCACCAGCAGAGGGCAACGGGGGCACTTCTACGAGCAGTACTTC	CATSRGQRGHFYEQYF
TRBV21-1	-	-	TRBJ1-5	TGTGCCAGCAGCAAACCATTAACGGGGCTGAGCAATCAGCCCCAGCATTTT	CASSKPLTGLSNQPQHF
TRBV20-1	-	many	TRBJ2-5	TGCAGTGCTAGAGAGACTCCCCAAGGAGAGACCCAGTACTTC	CSARETPQGETQYF
TRBV28	-	many	TRBJ2-7	TGTGCCAGCACCAAAATGCCACAGGGAAGCTACGAGCAGTACTTC	CASTKMPQGSYEQYF
TRBV20-1	-	many	TRBJ1-2	TGCAGTGCTAGAGTCGGAGGGGGTACAGGCTACACCTTC	CSARVGGGTGYTF
TRBV10-3	-	few	TRBJ1-6	TGTGCCATCAGTGTAGGGGGACCACCCCTCCACTTT	CAISVGGPPLHF
TRBV7-9	TRBD1	medium-sized	TRBJ2-7	TGTGCCAGCAGTATGACAGGGGTTATCTACGAGCAGTACTTC	CASSMTGVIYEQYF
TRBV7-6	TRBD1	many	TRBJ2-7	TGTGCCAGCAGCTTAGGAGAGGGGGCCCCCTACGAGCAGTACTTC	CASSLGEGAPYEQYF
TRBV5-5	-	many	TRBJ1-2	TGTGCCAGCAGCTTTCGGTTTAACTATGGCTACACCTTC	CASSFRFNYGYTF
TRBV7-3	-	many	TRBJ2-1	TGTGCCAGCAGCTTAATCTACGGTGGTGAGCAGTTCTTC	CASSLIYGGEQFF
TRBV7-9	-	large	TRBJ2-3	TGTGCCAGCAGCTTAATAGGGATAGGGAAGGCAGATACGCAGTATTTT	CASSLIGIGKADTQYF
TRBV7-9	-	few	TRBJ1-4	TGTGCCAGCAGCGGCTGGGCGAGAGAAAAACTGTTTTTT	CASSGWAREKLFF
TRBV20-1	-	many	TRBJ2-1	TGCAGTGCTAACACCCCCCGGGGGGCGGCTTACAATGAGCAGTTCTTC	CSANTPRGAAYNEQFF
TRBV5-1	TRBD2	medium-sized	TRBJ2-1	TGCGCCAGCAGCTTGGGGGGGACTAGCGGGAGCAATGAGCAGTTCTTC	CASSLGGTSGSNEQFF
TRBV7-3	-	few	TRBJ2-1	TGTGCCAGCAGCTTGGGCCAAGGAGGTGAGCAGTTCTTC	CASSLGQGGEQFF
TRBV11-1	TRBD1	-	TRBJ1-6	TGTGCCAGCAGCGAATCCGGGACAGGGCTCCACTTT	CASSESGTGLHF
TRBV3-1	-	many	TRBJ2-2	TGTGCCAGCAGCCAAGAGGTGTCGTTCGGAGTAGAGCTGTTTTTT	CASSQEVSFGVELFF
TRBV5-1	TRBD1	many	TRBJ2-5	TGCGCCAGCAGCTTTTCGGGACAGGGACAAGAGACCCAGTACTTC	CASSFSGQGQETQYF
TRBV20-1	-	few	TRBJ1-5	TGCAGTGCTAGTTACTCGGGGAATCAGCCCCAGCATTTT	CSASYSGNQPQHF
TRBV7-9	TRBD2	many	TRBJ2-5	TGTGCCAGCAGCTTCCGCCGGACTAGCGAAGAGACCCAGTACTTC	CASSFRRTSEETQYF
TRBV6-5	TRBD1	few	TRBJ1-5	TGTGCCAGCAGTTACCGGCAGGGGGGGCATCAGCCCCAGCATTTT	CASSYRQGGHQPQHF
TRBV21-1	-	few	TRBJ2-3	TGTGCCAGCAGCAATGGGTCAGGTTCCCATACGCAGTATTTT	CASSNGSGSHTQYF
TRBV19	-	many	TRBJ2-2	TGTGCCAGTACCCCCGCCAAGCAGGCGAAAAACACCGGGGAGCTGTTTTTT	CASTPAKQAKNTGELFF
TRBV7-9	TRBD2	many	TRBJ2-5	TGTGCCAGCAGCTTGGGGGGGACGGAGACCCAGTACTTC	CASSLGGTETQYF